These T cell receptor beta chains were read from a single sample in a study of T cells in localized non-small cell lung cancer. Only in-frame clones appear in the TCRdb table, and some are missing; sequencing was by immunoSEQ multiplex PCR. The sample holds several thousand clones, around 41% seen once. The starting material was lung tumor tissue, obtained before any cancer treatment. These receptors all come from a woman aged 35-70 years with stage I lung adenocarcinoma. CDR3s include the opening cysteine and the closing phenylalanine or tryptophan. Fields, in order: J gene, D gene, V gene, clone size, CDR3 DNA, CDR3 protein. The D gene is left open where the match is weak. Some rows mark clone size as missing; the rest say once, few, many or name a class of expanded clone.

J: TRBJ1-1
D: NA
V: TRBV6-8
size: NA
DNA: TGTGCCAGCAGTGCGGGGGCCAACAACACTGAAGCTTTCTTT
CDR3: CASSAGANNTEAFF

J: TRBJ2-1
D: NA
V: TRBV9
size: NA
DNA: TGTGCCAGCAGCCCACCCCAGGGCATCCGGAATGAGCAGTTCTTC
CDR3: CASSPPQGIRNEQFF

J: TRBJ2-7
D: NA
V: TRBV19
size: NA
DNA: TGTGCCAGTAGTATCGGGACCCCGGTTATCTACGAGCAGTACTTC
CDR3: CASSIGTPVIYEQYF

J: TRBJ1-1
D: NA
V: TRBV19
size: NA
DNA: TGTGCCAGTACCAAAAAGTGGGACACTGAAGCTTTCTTT
CDR3: CASTKKWDTEAFF

J: TRBJ2-3
D: NA
V: TRBV25-1
size: NA
DNA: TGTGCCAGCCCCAATACTCTTCCCGAAGGCACGCAGTATTTT
CDR3: CASPNTLPEGTQYF

J: TRBJ1-1
D: NA
V: TRBV19
size: NA
DNA: TGTGCCAGTAGTATTGGACAGAGGCAGAAAGCTTTCTTT
CDR3: CASSIGQRQKAFF

J: TRBJ1-1
D: TRBD1
V: TRBV16
size: NA
DNA: TGTGCCAGCAGCCCCCCAGGACAGGGGACGAACGCTGAAGCTTTCTTT
CDR3: CASSPPGQGTNAEAFF

J: TRBJ2-3
D: NA
V: TRBV30
size: NA
DNA: TGTGCCTGGAGTGGGCTGACGTTCACAGATACGCAGTATTTT
CDR3: CAWSGLTFTDTQYF

J: TRBJ2-5
D: NA
V: TRBV6-8
size: few
DNA: TGTGCCATCAGGTCAGGGCCCGGCCAAGAGACCCAGTACTTC
CDR3: CAIRSGPGQETQYF

J: TRBJ1-5
D: NA
V: TRBV19
size: once
DNA: TGTGCCAGTAGTATGGTCCCTACCCAGGGAAGAGGGGGAAATCAGCCCCAGCATTTT
CDR3: CASSMVPTQGRGGNQPQHF

J: TRBJ2-3
D: NA
V: TRBV14
size: large
DNA: TGTGCCAGCAGCCAAAGGTCTCGGGGGTGGGACACAGATACGCAGTATTTT
CDR3: CASSQRSRGWDTDTQYF

J: TRBJ1-4
D: NA
V: TRBV19
size: NA
DNA: TGTGCCAGTATCGGCGGTGCAACTAATGAAAAACTGTTTTTT
CDR3: CASIGGATNEKLFF

J: TRBJ1-2
D: NA
V: TRBV19
size: NA
DNA: TGTGCCAGTAACCCGGACGGATCCCGCGGACACACCTTC
CDR3: CASNPDGSRGHTF

J: TRBJ1-2
D: NA
V: TRBV6-8
size: NA
DNA: TGTGCCATCAGTTCACAGAACTATGGCTACACCTTC
CDR3: CAISSQNYGYTF

J: TRBJ1-3
D: TRBD1
V: TRBV11-3
size: NA
DNA: TGTGCCAGCAGCCGACAGGGGAGAACTGGAAACACCATATATTTT
CDR3: CASSRQGRTGNTIYF

J: TRBJ2-1
D: NA
V: TRBV11-3
size: NA
DNA: TGTGCCAGCAGCTTAGGAGGGAGTAGGGGTGAGCAGTTCTTC
CDR3: CASSLGGSRGEQFF

J: TRBJ1-5
D: TRBD1
V: TRBV6-7
size: NA
DNA: TGTGCCAGCAGACCCCAGGGGGGGGCCAGCAATCAGCCCCAGCATTTT
CDR3: CASRPQGGASNQPQHF

J: TRBJ1-2
D: NA
V: TRBV18
size: NA
DNA: TGTGCCAGCTCACCTTGGGACACCTATGGCTACACCTTC
CDR3: CASSPWDTYGYTF

J: TRBJ1-1
D: NA
V: TRBV5-1
size: NA
DNA: TGCGCCAGCAGCTTGTCCGGGCACCGGGACACTGAAGCTTTCTTT
CDR3: CASSLSGHRDTEAFF

J: TRBJ2-1
D: TRBD1
V: TRBV19
size: few
DNA: TGTGCCAGTAGTACCGGGACAGGGGTCCGGGAGCAGTTCTTC
CDR3: CASSTGTGVREQFF

J: TRBJ2-3
D: TRBD2
V: TRBV6-8
size: NA
DNA: TGTGCCAGCAGTGAGCGGGAGACAGATACGCAGTATTTT
CDR3: CASSERETDTQYF

J: TRBJ2-6
D: NA
V: TRBV28
size: NA
DNA: TGTGCCAGCAGTTTACTGAGAGGGGCCAACGTCCTGACTTTC
CDR3: CASSLLRGANVLTF

J: TRBJ1-2
D: TRBD1
V: TRBV11-3
size: NA
DNA: TGTGCCAGCTCCCGAGGGGGGACAGCGATAATTGGCTACACCTTC
CDR3: CASSRGGTAIIGYTF

J: TRBJ2-5
D: TRBD2
V: TRBV18
size: NA
DNA: TGTGCCAGCTCACCACGACCTGAACTAGCGGGAGGGCAAGAGACCCAGTACTTC
CDR3: CASSPRPELAGGQETQYF

J: TRBJ2-1
D: NA
V: TRBV28
size: NA
DNA: TGTGCCAGCAGTTTTTTAGTGGCGACAGGCTACAATGAGCAGTTCTTC
CDR3: CASSFLVATGYNEQFF

J: TRBJ1-1
D: NA
V: TRBV23-1
size: NA
DNA: TGCGCCAGCAGTCAATCGAAGACACAGAAGGGCGCTGAAGCTTTCTTT
CDR3: CASSQSKTQKGAEAFF

J: TRBJ1-1
D: NA
V: TRBV6-8
size: NA
DNA: TGTGCCAGCAGTTACGTTGCCCCGCCCACTGAAGCTTTCTTT
CDR3: CASSYVAPPTEAFF